This TCR gamma chain was recorded in a study of gamma-delta T cells after stem cell transplantation. TCRdb reran clone calling via CATT on the RT-PCR reads. This sample has several hundred gamma-chain clones, with roughly 50% found just once. By share, this clone ranks as large (0.1 to 1%). Within the sample, other DNA sequences also encode this same CDR3. Trimming at V came to 4 bases and at J to 3 bases, leaving 9 bases not matched to a gene. The length of the CDR3 is 18 residues. In germline, CDR1 is GITISATS, CDR2 ISYDGTV (reference sequence). This receptor was taken from a human donor. It is not recorded whose cells these are; they may come from a transplant donor. This chain joins TRGV9 and TRGJP. As TCRdb names no J gene, one was assigned here on the basis of a DNA match to germline. Sequencing used gamma-delta T cells. The CDR3 protein is CALWETTSQELGKKIKVF. The CDR3 nucleotides are TGTGCCTTGTGGGAAACTACATCGCAAGAGTTGGGCAAAAAAATCAAGGTATTT.